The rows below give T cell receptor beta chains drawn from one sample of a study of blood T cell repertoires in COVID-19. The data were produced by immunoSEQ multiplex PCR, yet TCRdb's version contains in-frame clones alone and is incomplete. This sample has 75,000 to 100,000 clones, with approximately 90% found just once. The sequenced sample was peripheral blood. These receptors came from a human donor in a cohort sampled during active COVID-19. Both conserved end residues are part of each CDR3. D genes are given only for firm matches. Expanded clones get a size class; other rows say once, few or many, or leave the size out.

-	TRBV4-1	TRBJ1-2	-	TGCGCCAGCAGCCAAGATGGCGGGGGGCACGGCTATGGCTACACCTTC	CASSQDGGGHGYGYTF
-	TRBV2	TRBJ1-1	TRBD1	TGTGCCAGCAGTGAAGCGCTTCAGGGGGCTGAAGCTTTCTTT	CASSEALQGAEAFF
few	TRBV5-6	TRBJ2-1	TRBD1	TGTGCCAGCAGCTTGGACACAGGGGCCTTTTACAATGAGCAGTTCTTC	CASSLDTGAFYNEQFF
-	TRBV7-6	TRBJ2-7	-	TGTGCCAGCAGCCCACCGGACAGAAGCTACGAGCAGTACTTC	CASSPPDRSYEQYF
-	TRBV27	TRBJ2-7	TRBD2	TGTGCCAGCAGTCCCCGGGAGGGCCCCTACGAGCAGTACTTC	CASSPREGPYEQYF
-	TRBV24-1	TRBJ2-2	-	TGTGCCACCAGTGACTCTCTTCGGGGGGCCGCCGGGGAGCTGTTTTTT	CATSDSLRGAAGELFF
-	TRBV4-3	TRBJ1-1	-	TGCGCCAGCAGCCAGCCGCTCGGGGGAGGCACTGAAGCTTTCTTT	CASSQPLGGGTEAFF
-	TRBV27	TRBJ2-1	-	TGTGCCAGCAGTTTCTTCAATGAGCAGTTCTTC	CASSFFNEQFF
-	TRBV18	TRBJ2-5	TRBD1	TGTGCCAGCTCACCTTATCGACAGGGGTACCAAGAGACCCAGTACTTC	CASSPYRQGYQETQYF
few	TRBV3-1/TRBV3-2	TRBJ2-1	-	TGTGCCAGCGGAGTGGGTCCCAATGAGCAGTTCTTC	CASGVGPNEQFF
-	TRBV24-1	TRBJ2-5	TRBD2	TGTGCCACCAGTGGACTAGCGGACCAAGAGACCCAGTACTTC	CATSGLADQETQYF
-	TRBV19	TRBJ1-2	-	TGTGCCAGTAGTTCAGGCTTTAACTATGGCTACACCTTC	CASSSGFNYGYTF
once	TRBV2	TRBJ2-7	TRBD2	TGTGCCAGCAGTGAAGCGAGCGGGGATAACGAGCAGTACTTC	CASSEASGDNEQYF
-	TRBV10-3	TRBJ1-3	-	TGTGCCAGTACGAGACAGAGCTCTGGAAACACCATATATTTT	CASTRQSSGNTIYF
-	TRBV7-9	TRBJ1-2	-	TGTGCCAGCACCAAGGGGGGGTCCGGCTATGGCTACACCTTC	CASTKGGSGYGYTF
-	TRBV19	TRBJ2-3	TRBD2	TGTGCCAGTAGTAATAGGGGGTACAGCGGACTAGCGGTTTATACAGATACGCAGTATTTT	CASSNRGYSGLAVYTDTQYF
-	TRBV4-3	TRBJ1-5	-	TGCGCCAGCAGCCTATCAGGGGCCCCCAATCAGCCCCAGCATTTT	CASSLSGAPNQPQHF
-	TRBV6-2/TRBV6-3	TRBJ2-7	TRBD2	TGTGCCAGCAGCTTTACTAGCGGGAGTTACGAGCAGTACTTC	CASSFTSGSYEQYF
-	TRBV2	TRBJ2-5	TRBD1	TGTGCCAGCAGTACAGGGGAAGAGACCCAGTACTTC	CASSTGEETQYF
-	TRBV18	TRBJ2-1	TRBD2	TGTGCCAGCTCACCTCAGCGGGGGGCGCACAATGAGCAGTTCTTC	CASSPQRGAHNEQFF
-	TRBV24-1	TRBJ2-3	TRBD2	TGTGCCACCAGTGATTTTGGGCCAGGGGCTAGCGGGGGAGATACGCAGTATTTT	CATSDFGPGASGGDTQYF
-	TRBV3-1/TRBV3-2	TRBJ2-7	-	TGTGCCAGCAGCCAAGTATGGGGGCTGAATGAGCAGTACTTC	CASSQVWGLNEQYF
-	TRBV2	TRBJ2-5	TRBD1	TGTGCCACCCGGATCGGACAGGCGCAAGAGACCCAGTACTTC	CATRIGQAQETQYF
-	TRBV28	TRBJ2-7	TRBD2	TGTGCCAGCAGTTTACTAGCGGGAGGGGAACAGTACTTC	CASSLLAGGEQYF
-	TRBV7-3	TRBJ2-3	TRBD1	TGTGCCAGCAGCCCCCACAGGGGGACAGATACGCAGTATTTT	CASSPHRGTDTQYF
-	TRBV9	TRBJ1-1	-	TGTGCCAGCAGCCTTACGGGGGATGGCACTGAAGCTTTCTTT	CASSLTGDGTEAFF
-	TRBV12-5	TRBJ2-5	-	TGTGCTAGTGGTTTGGTCGGCGGCGGATCAGAGACCCAGTACTTC	CASGLVGGGSETQYF
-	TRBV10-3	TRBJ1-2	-	TGTGCCACCGCGGGAGGGAAAGGATTCGGTAACTATGGCTACACCTTC	CATAGGKGFGNYGYTF
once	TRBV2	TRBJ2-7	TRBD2	TGTGCCAGCAGTGAGAAGACTAGCGGGGTCGACGAGCAGTACTTC	CASSEKTSGVDEQYF
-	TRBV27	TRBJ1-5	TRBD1	TGTGCCAGCAGTTTGAAGGGACAGCCGGTAAGGAATCAGCCCCAGCATTTT	CASSLKGQPVRNQPQHF
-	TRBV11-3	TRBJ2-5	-	TGTGCCAGCAGCTTAGCTACTAGGGAGACCCAGTACTTC	CASSLATRETQYF
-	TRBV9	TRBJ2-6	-	TGTGCCAGCAGCGCACAGGTCTCTGGGGCCAACGTCCTGACTTTC	CASSAQVSGANVLTF
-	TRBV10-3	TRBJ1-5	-	TGTGCCATCAGCCCGGACAGTGAACAGCCCCAGCATTTT	CAISPDSEQPQHF
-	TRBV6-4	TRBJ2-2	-	TGTGCCAGCTTACCCGAGGAAAGGATCGGGGAGCTGTTTTTT	CASLPEERIGELFF
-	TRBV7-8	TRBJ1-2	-	TGTGCCAGCAGCCCGGGGAGACACCCCAACTATGGCTACACCTTC	CASSPGRHPNYGYTF
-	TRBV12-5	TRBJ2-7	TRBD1	TGTGCTAGTGGTCCGCCGGGACAGGGTACCTACGAGCAGTACTTC	CASGPPGQGTYEQYF
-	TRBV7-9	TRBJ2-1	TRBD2	TGTGCCAGCAGCTGGGAGGGAACCTACAATGAGCAGTTCTTC	CASSWEGTYNEQFF
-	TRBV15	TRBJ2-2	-	TGTGCCACCAGCAGAGAACAGGCGAACACCGGGGAGCTGTTTTTT	CATSREQANTGELFF
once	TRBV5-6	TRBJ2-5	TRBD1	TGTGCCAGCAGCTTTGGACAGGGCCAGTACTTC	CASSFGQGQYF
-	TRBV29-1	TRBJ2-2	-	TGCAGCGTCCGAGGCCCCGGGGAGCTGTTTTTT	CSVRGPGELFF
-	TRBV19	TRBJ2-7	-	TGTGCCAGTAGTCCCTCCCCCCCCAGGCCCTACGAGCAGTACTTC	CASSPSPPRPYEQYF